These 12 T cell receptor beta chains share one sample of origin, sequenced in a study of T cell responses to AZD1222 COVID-19 vaccine. Clones were read by immunoSEQ multiplex PCR, and TCRdb kept only the in-frame ones, dropping some. The table shows roughly 49,000 clones, with about 91% occurring only once. Here the sequenced sample was peripheral blood, taken 28 days after the second AZD1222 dose. These TCRs come from an adult who received the AZD1222 COVID-19 vaccine.

Comments on this clone: Lacking the conserved final phenylalanine or tryptophan, this CDR3 likely reflects a read error. No DNA is shown, since the ends of the CDR3 on it are uncertain; the CDR3 is the one TCRdb lists. The chain links TRBV21-1 to TRBJ2-4. TRBV21-1 is labeled a pseudogene. 8 amino acids form the CDR3, both terminal residues included. CDR3 sequence reads: CASSKHGL.

This chain joins TRBV3-1 (or the pseudogene TRBV3-2) and TRBJ2-7, with D hard to call. CDR3 length: 13 residues. The germline gives CDR1 LGHDT, CDR2 YNNKEL (reference sequence). Deletions cut 4 bases from V and 10 bases from J, with 17 bases between. DNA of the CDR3: TGTGCCAGCAGCCGAGAACCGGCCGGCTCTCAGTACTTC. Amino acids: CASSREPAGSQYF.

This clone was observed a handful of times. CDR3 in DNA: TGTGCCAGCAGCCTCCAAACGGAGGGTCGCGAGCAGTTCTTC. Translating it yields CASSLQTEGREQFF. The chain has TRBV3-1 (or the pseudogene TRBV3-2) and TRBJ2-1, with a tentative D call TRBD2 (6 bases). This CDR3 comprises 14 residues. CDR1 LGHDT and CDR2 YNNKEL come from the germline V gene (reference sequence). The V end was cut by 4 bases, the J end by 10 bases, with 17 bases between.

V gene TRBV5-4 combines with J gene TRBJ2-2; 8 positions match TRBD1. Germline V CDR1 and CDR2: SGHNT, YYREEE (reference sequence). The ends lost 1 base at V and 7 bases at J; junction bases unmatched: 12. CDR3 length: 17 amino acids. The CDR3 region is CASSLSVSRGRVGELFF. The DNA of the CDR3 is TGTGCCAGCAGCTTGTCGGTCTCCAGGGGGCGCGTCGGGGAGCTGTTTTTT.

The chain has TRBV5-1 and TRBJ2-1; no definite D call. Germline-derived CDR1 and CDR2 are SGHRS and YFSETQ. Trimming cost V 0 bases and J 7 bases, with 8 bases left between them. This CDR3 is built from 13 residues. The CDR3 is CASSLDWRNEQFF. CDR3 nucleotide sequence: TGCGCCAGCAGCTTGGATTGGAGAAATGAGCAGTTCTTC.

The rearrangement uses TRBV3-1 (or the pseudogene TRBV3-2) and TRBJ2-1, with D uncertain. V was trimmed by 3 bases and J by 7 bases, leaving 16 bases between them. The CDR3 runs to 15 residues. The germline CDR1 and CDR2 sequences are LGHDT and YNNKEL (reference sequence). CDR3 loop: CASSQPRGLGNEQFF. Written as DNA, the CDR3 is TGTGCCAGCAGCCAGCCGCGCGGCCTGGGGAATGAGCAGTTCTTC.

This clone appeared a single time. The chain joins TRBV5-1 to TRBJ2-7; D uncertain. CDR1 and CDR2 (germline): SGHRS, YFSETQ. The V end was cut by 0 bases, the J end by 3 bases, with 19 bases between. The CDR3 is 17 residues long. The CDR3 reads CASSLDPPGSTLYEQYF. Written as DNA, the CDR3 is TGCGCCAGCAGCTTGGACCCTCCGGGCTCCACGCTCTACGAGCAGTACTTC. Variable domain in full (rest from reference TRBV5-1 and TRBJ2-7): KAGVTQTPRYLIKTRGQQVTLSCSPISGHRSVSWYQQTPGQGLQFLFEYFSETQRNKGNFPGRFSGRQFSNSRSEMNVSTLELGDSALYLCASSLDPPGSTLYEQYFGPGTRLTVT.

The rearrangement joins TRBV2 to TRBJ2-1; 7 bases align to TRBD1. Germline CDR1 is SNHLY and CDR2 is FYNNEI. After removal of 5 bases from V and 0 bases from J, the junction contained 4 bases not matched to a gene. There are 15 residues in the CDR3. DNA of the CDR3: TGTGCCAGCAGTCTAAGGGGGCCCTCCTACAATGAGCAGTTCTTC. Protein sequence: CASSLRGPSYNEQFF.

CDR3 loop: CASSLVSRAGTEAFF. The CDR3, as DNA: TGTGCCAGCAGCCTGGTATCGAGGGCGGGCACTGAAGCTTTCTTT. This chain connects TRBV5-6 to TRBJ1-1; no reliable D call. The V gene lost 4 bases and the J gene lost 4 bases, with 17 bases spanning the gap. This CDR3 is 15 amino acids long. From germline, CDR1 is SGHDT and CDR2 YYEEEE.

The rearrangement uses TRBV27 and TRBJ2-7, with 7 bases that match TRBD2. Germline V lookup: CDR1 MNHEY, CDR2 SMNVEV (reference sequence). Unmatched junction bases numbered 14, after V lost 6 bases and J lost 0 bases. This CDR3 has 17 amino acids. The CDR3 loop is CASSRTLLWGGSYEQYF. The CDR3 coding sequence is TGTGCCAGCAGCCGAACCCTCCTTTGGGGGGGCTCCTACGAGCAGTACTTC.

Written as DNA, the CDR3 is TGTGCCAGCAGTGCGAGGCAGAACACTGAAGCTTTCTTT. As protein: CASSARQNTEAFF. The chain uses TRBV2 and TRBJ1-1, with D hard to call. CDR3 length: 13 residues. V was shortened by 4 bases and J by 1 base, with 7 bases between the two germline ends. Per the germline V gene, CDR1 is SNHLY and CDR2 is FYNNEI.

With respect to this clone: Other DNA sequences in the sample encode the same CDR3. This chain links TRBV7-2 with TRBJ2-1, with TRBD2 identical over 9 bases. The CDR3 totals 17 residues. Germline V gene sequence: CDR1 SGHTA, CDR2 FQGNSA. The V and J ends lost 3 bases and 7 bases, in that order; junction bases with no gene match: 13. CDR3: CASSFAGGGAGGNEQFF. For the CDR3, the DNA is TGTGCCAGCAGCTTCGCGGGCGGGGGGGCCGGGGGGAATGAGCAGTTCTTC.